The rows below give T cell receptor beta chains drawn from one sample of a study of CD4 and CD8 cells across lung adenocarcinoma regions. TCRdb processed the PCR reads anew with MiXCR; each CDR3 protein has one entry. The sample carries about 19,000 distinct CDR3 sequences, around half recorded once. Sequencing was carried out using CD8+ T cells from the center of a lung tumor. The receptors were sampled from a female donor with lung adenocarcinoma. The CD4 and CD8 labels of this study may be unreliable. Each CDR3 is given with its conserved first and last residue. The D gene is left open where the match is weak. Clone size, where shown, is once, few, many, or a class for clones that have expanded.

clone_size: -; d_call: TRBD2; v_call: TRBV6-1; j_call: TRBJ2-5; cdr3_nt: TGTGCCAGCAGGCAGGGACTAGCGGGAGGGTTACCAGATACGCAGTACTTT; cdr3_aa: CASRQGLAGGLPDTQYF
clone_size: few; d_call: TRBD2; v_call: TRBV20-1; j_call: TRBJ2-3; cdr3_nt: TGCAGTGTCCCGACTAGCGGGCTGCGGGATACGCAGTATTTT; cdr3_aa: CSVPTSGLRDTQYF
clone_size: -; d_call: -; v_call: TRBV6-1; j_call: TRBJ1-2; cdr3_nt: TGTGCCAGCAGTGCCCAGGGAATTACGCGGGGCTACACCTTC; cdr3_aa: CASSAQGITRGYTF
clone_size: many; d_call: -; v_call: TRBV27; j_call: TRBJ1-1; cdr3_nt: TGTGCCAGCAAGGTTGGAGGGGGGTGGTTTGAAGCTTTCTTT; cdr3_aa: CASKVGGGWFEAFF
clone_size: few; d_call: -; v_call: TRBV11-3; j_call: TRBJ1-2; cdr3_nt: TGTGCCAGCAGCTTAGAGGACAGCCTTGGCTACACCTTC; cdr3_aa: CASSLEDSLGYTF
clone_size: -; d_call: TRBD1; v_call: TRBV7-2; j_call: TRBJ1-5; cdr3_nt: TGTGCCAGCAGCTTAGCGTCGGCAGGGGGTAATCAGCCCCAGCATTTT; cdr3_aa: CASSLASAGGNQPQHF
clone_size: once; d_call: -; v_call: TRBV24-1; j_call: TRBJ2-2; cdr3_nt: TGTGCCACCGGGGAAAACACCGGGGAGCTGTTTTTT; cdr3_aa: CATGENTGELFF
clone_size: -; d_call: TRBD2; v_call: TRBV28; j_call: TRBJ2-7; cdr3_nt: TGTGCCAGCAGTTTAACTAGCGGGAGTCTTAACGAGCAGTACTTC; cdr3_aa: CASSLTSGSLNEQYF
clone_size: -; d_call: TRBD2; v_call: TRBV6-1; j_call: TRBJ2-7; cdr3_nt: TGTGCCAGCAGTGAAGCAAGTAGCGGGACTGGTGGAGAGCAGTACTTC; cdr3_aa: CASSEASSGTGGEQYF
clone_size: -; d_call: -; v_call: TRBV30; j_call: TRBJ1-6; cdr3_nt: TGTGCCTGGAGACCCCCAACAGTGGGAAATTCACCCCTCCACTTT; cdr3_aa: CAWRPPTVGNSPLHF
clone_size: -; d_call: -; v_call: TRBV6-8; j_call: TRBJ2-4; cdr3_nt: TGTTCCTGCGCGGCGCTCGGGGGCAGGGACCAAAAGATTCAGTACTTC; cdr3_aa: CSCAALGGRDQKIQYF
clone_size: -; d_call: -; v_call: TRBV6-1; j_call: TRBJ1-1; cdr3_nt: TGTGCCAGCAGGCCGCCCCAGGGTGAAGCTTTCTTT; cdr3_aa: CASRPPQGEAFF
clone_size: once; d_call: TRBD1; v_call: TRBV4-1; j_call: TRBJ2-5; cdr3_nt: TGCGCCAGGGGCCAAGGGGGCCGTAGCACAGATACCCAGTACTTC; cdr3_aa: CARGQGGRSTDTQYF
clone_size: -; d_call: -; v_call: TRBV25-1; j_call: TRBJ1-6; cdr3_nt: TGTGCCAGCAAATCACCATCGGCTTCACCCCTCCACTTT; cdr3_aa: CASKSPSASPLHF
clone_size: -; d_call: -; v_call: TRBV27; j_call: TRBJ2-5; cdr3_nt: TGTGGCGGGGGGCAGGGGGGCGGACTCCCAGAGACCCAGTACTTC; cdr3_aa: CGGGQGGGLPETQYF
clone_size: once; d_call: TRBD1; v_call: TRBV11-3; j_call: TRBJ2-3; cdr3_nt: TGTGCCAGCAGCCCCGGGACAGGGGGCGTTTTTGGCACAGATACGCAGTATTTT; cdr3_aa: CASSPGTGGVFGTDTQYF
clone_size: medium-sized; d_call: -; v_call: TRBV27; j_call: TRBJ2-1; cdr3_nt: TGTGCCAGCAGGGCTTTTGGTTTGAGCAATGAGCAGTTCTTC; cdr3_aa: CASRAFGLSNEQFF
clone_size: -; d_call: -; v_call: TRBV7-3; j_call: TRBJ2-5; cdr3_nt: TGTGCCAGCAGCTTAGGGGGAAACCAAGAGACCCAGTACTTC; cdr3_aa: CASSLGGNQETQYF
clone_size: once; d_call: -; v_call: TRBV7-8; j_call: TRBJ2-3; cdr3_nt: TGTGCCAGCAGCTCCGACGGTCCCCTAGATACGCAGTATTTT; cdr3_aa: CASSSDGPLDTQYF
clone_size: -; d_call: -; v_call: TRBV6-5; j_call: TRBJ2-5; cdr3_nt: TGTGCCAGCACTTATCAGCTCCAAGAGACCCAGTACTTC; cdr3_aa: CASTYQLQETQYF
clone_size: once; d_call: TRBD2; v_call: TRBV27; j_call: TRBJ2-4; cdr3_nt: TGTGCCAGCAGTTCGCTAGCGGGATCCGGAAACATTCAGTACTTC; cdr3_aa: CASSSLAGSGNIQYF
clone_size: medium-sized; d_call: -; v_call: TRBV27; j_call: TRBJ2-5; cdr3_nt: TGTGCCAGCAGGGCCAGGGGGGGGTGGGTGGGACAAGAGACCCAGTACTTC; cdr3_aa: CASRARGGWVGQETQYF
clone_size: -; d_call: TRBD2; v_call: TRBV5-1; j_call: TRBJ2-3; cdr3_nt: TGCGCCAGCACCTTGGAGCTAGCGGGGGGGCCTCATACGCAGTATTTT; cdr3_aa: CASTLELAGGPHTQYF
clone_size: -; d_call: TRBD2; v_call: TRBV3-1; j_call: TRBJ2-1; cdr3_nt: TGTGCCAGCAGCTTAGCGGGAGGTAAGAATGAGCAGTTCTTC; cdr3_aa: CASSLAGGKNEQFF
clone_size: -; d_call: -; v_call: TRBV6-4; j_call: TRBJ2-1; cdr3_nt: TGTGCCAGCAGTCTCACAGGACTATCTGACGCCAATGAGCAGTTCTTC; cdr3_aa: CASSLTGLSDANEQFF
clone_size: -; d_call: -; v_call: TRBV4-1; j_call: TRBJ2-5; cdr3_nt: TGCGCCAACAGCCAAGGGGTTCTAGAGACCCAGTACTTC; cdr3_aa: CANSQGVLETQYF
clone_size: few; d_call: -; v_call: TRBV12-3/TRBV12-4; j_call: TRBJ1-2; cdr3_nt: TGTGCCAGCAGTTACCGTCAGGGCGCCTATGGCTACACCTTC; cdr3_aa: CASSYRQGAYGYTF
clone_size: many; d_call: -; v_call: TRBV12-3/TRBV12-4; j_call: TRBJ2-5; cdr3_nt: TGTGCCAGCAGTTTATGGGGGCAAGAGACCCAGTACTTC; cdr3_aa: CASSLWGQETQYF
clone_size: -; d_call: -; v_call: TRBV10-2; j_call: TRBJ2-7; cdr3_nt: TGCGCCAGGGGCATGCGTGCCAAAGATACGCAGTACTTC; cdr3_aa: CARGMRAKDTQYF
clone_size: -; d_call: -; v_call: TRBV6-1; j_call: TRBJ2-7; cdr3_nt: TGTGCCAGCAGTGCATCGTGGGAATCCTACGAGCAGTACTTC; cdr3_aa: CASSASWESYEQYF
clone_size: -; d_call: -; v_call: TRBV10-1; j_call: TRBJ2-3; cdr3_nt: TGCGCCAGCAAGGGGCGGCAAGACAAAAACATGCAGTATTTC; cdr3_aa: CASKGRQDKNMQYF
clone_size: once; d_call: -; v_call: TRBV6-1; j_call: TRBJ2-3; cdr3_nt: TGTGCCAGCAGGCAGAGAGTGGGCTCCAAAGATACGCAGTATTTC; cdr3_aa: CASRQRVGSKDTQYF
clone_size: -; d_call: -; v_call: TRBV27; j_call: TRBJ2-4; cdr3_nt: TGTGCCAGCGGTCCTCAAGATATTCAGTACTTC; cdr3_aa: CASGPQDIQYF
clone_size: once; d_call: TRBD2; v_call: TRBV10-3; j_call: TRBJ2-1; cdr3_nt: TGTGCCATCAGTGGTCAACTAGCGCTTTCCTACAATGAGCAGTTCTTC; cdr3_aa: CAISGQLALSYNEQFF
clone_size: -; d_call: -; v_call: TRBV10-3; j_call: TRBJ2-3; cdr3_nt: TGTCCCAGCCGCGAGTCGGGGCGGTGTAGCAAAAATACGCAGTATTTC; cdr3_aa: CPSRESGRCSKNTQYF
clone_size: few; d_call: TRBD2; v_call: TRBV5-1; j_call: TRBJ2-3; cdr3_nt: TGCGCCAGCAGCTCTTCTGGTAGCGGGAGTTTTTTTGGAAGCACAGATACGCAGTATTTT; cdr3_aa: CASSSSGSGSFFGSTDTQYF
clone_size: -; d_call: -; v_call: TRBV3-1; j_call: TRBJ2-5; cdr3_nt: TGTGCCAGCAGCCAGGCACCCGAAGGGTTCGTGCAAGAGACCCAGTACTTC; cdr3_aa: CASSQAPEGFVQETQYF
clone_size: once; d_call: TRBD2; v_call: TRBV12-3/TRBV12-4; j_call: TRBJ2-3; cdr3_nt: TGTGCCAGCAGTTTGGCTAGCGGGCATGAGGCAGATACCCAGTATTTC; cdr3_aa: CASSLASGHEADTQYF
clone_size: -; d_call: TRBD2; v_call: TRBV27; j_call: TRBJ2-3; cdr3_nt: TGTGCCAGCGGGAGCGGGATGGGCACAGATACGCAGTATTTT; cdr3_aa: CASGSGMGTDTQYF
clone_size: -; d_call: -; v_call: TRBV27; j_call: TRBJ2-5; cdr3_nt: TGTGCCGGGGGGTCCGGGGGCCGTGACCAAGAGATTCAGTACTTC; cdr3_aa: CAGGSGGRDQEIQYF
clone_size: -; d_call: -; v_call: TRBV10-1; j_call: TRBJ2-4; cdr3_nt: TGCGCCAGCGGAGGGGGTGCCAAAAATACGCAGTACTTC; cdr3_aa: CASGGGAKNTQYF
clone_size: -; d_call: TRBD2; v_call: TRBV5-1; j_call: TRBJ2-7; cdr3_nt: TGCGCCAGCAGCTTCGGGAGGCAGGGAGCCACAGATACGCAGTACTTC; cdr3_aa: CASSFGRQGATDTQYF
clone_size: many; d_call: TRBD1; v_call: TRBV27; j_call: TRBJ2-5; cdr3_nt: TGTGCCAGCAGTTCCCACCAGGGGGCGAAGACCCAGTACTTC; cdr3_aa: CASSSHQGAKTQYF
clone_size: -; d_call: TRBD2; v_call: TRBV7-2; j_call: TRBJ2-1; cdr3_nt: TGTGCCAGCAGGAATAGCGGGAGCAATGAGCAGTTCTTC; cdr3_aa: CASRNSGSNEQFF
clone_size: few; d_call: TRBD1; v_call: TRBV4-1; j_call: TRBJ2-1; cdr3_nt: TGCGCCAGCAGCCAAGGACAGGGTAGGGGCGCACACAATGAGCAGTTCTTC; cdr3_aa: CASSQGQGRGAHNEQFF
clone_size: medium-sized; d_call: -; v_call: TRBV6-5; j_call: TRBJ2-7; cdr3_nt: TGTGCCAGCAACGAACCCCACGGTACCTACGAGCAGTACTTC; cdr3_aa: CASNEPHGTYEQYF
clone_size: medium-sized; d_call: -; v_call: TRBV6-1; j_call: TRBJ1-2; cdr3_nt: TGTGCCAGCAGTGAAGGTTCGGGATCTAGAGGCTACACCTTC; cdr3_aa: CASSEGSGSRGYTF
clone_size: many; d_call: TRBD2; v_call: TRBV6-5; j_call: TRBJ2-4; cdr3_nt: TGTGCCAGCAGTTCCGTGACTAGCGGGAGAAACATTCAGTACTTC; cdr3_aa: CASSSVTSGRNIQYF
clone_size: many; d_call: -; v_call: TRBV7-2; j_call: TRBJ2-1; cdr3_nt: TGTGCCAGCAGCCCCCGGGGTGGCTCCTACAATGAGCAGTTCTTC; cdr3_aa: CASSPRGGSYNEQFF
clone_size: -; d_call: -; v_call: TRBV6-1; j_call: TRBJ2-3; cdr3_nt: TGTGCCAGCAGTGTAACTAGAGGACCAGATACGCAGTATTTT; cdr3_aa: CASSVTRGPDTQYF
clone_size: few; d_call: -; v_call: TRBV6-1; j_call: TRBJ2-1; cdr3_nt: TGTGCCAGCAGTGAACTTGGGGCAGGGAGTTACAATGAGCAGTTCTTC; cdr3_aa: CASSELGAGSYNEQFF
clone_size: medium-sized; d_call: TRBD1; v_call: TRBV6-5; j_call: TRBJ2-3; cdr3_nt: TGTGCCAGCAGGGTCGGGACAGGGGGAGTGGGTACAGATACGCAGTATTTT; cdr3_aa: CASRVGTGGVGTDTQYF
clone_size: many; d_call: TRBD1; v_call: TRBV6-1; j_call: TRBJ2-1; cdr3_nt: TGTGCCAGCAGTGTGGACAGGAACAATGAGCAGTTCTTC; cdr3_aa: CASSVDRNNEQFF
clone_size: -; d_call: -; v_call: TRBV27; j_call: TRBJ2-5; cdr3_nt: TGTGCCCGCGGAGGGTGTGTAGAAAACACCCAGTACTTC; cdr3_aa: CARGGCVENTQYF
clone_size: -; d_call: -; v_call: TRBV6-4; j_call: TRBJ2-3; cdr3_nt: TGTGCCAGCAGTGACTCGGGGGTGTGGTCCAAAAACATTCAGTATTTC; cdr3_aa: CASSDSGVWSKNIQYF
clone_size: -; d_call: -; v_call: TRBV5-1; j_call: TRBJ2-1; cdr3_nt: TGCGCCAGCAGCTTGGTCCTCCAAGAGACCCAGTTCTTC; cdr3_aa: CASSLVLQETQFF
clone_size: few; d_call: -; v_call: TRBV6-1; j_call: TRBJ2-5; cdr3_nt: TGTGCCAGCAGTGACGGGGGGACAGTGGAGACCCAGTACTTC; cdr3_aa: CASSDGGTVETQYF